The rows below give T cell receptor beta chains drawn from one sample of a study of blood T cell repertoires in COVID-19. The table came from immunoSEQ multiplex PCR; TCRdb's copy has only in-frame clones and leaves some out. The sample holds around 88,000 clones, roughly 80% seen once. The sample consisted of peripheral blood. These receptors originate from a man in his 60s with acute or convalescent COVID-19. CDR3s include the opening cysteine and the closing phenylalanine or tryptophan. A D gene is named only where the DNA matches it firmly. Clone size is shown for a subset of rows, as once, few, many or a class of expanded clone.

D gene	V gene	J gene	clone size	CDR3 DNA	CDR3 protein
-	TRBV5-1	TRBJ2-5	-	TGCGCCAGCAGCAGAGGAGGGCAGATCCAAGAGACCCAGTACTTC	CASSRGGQIQETQYF
-	TRBV19	TRBJ1-1	many	TGTGCCAGTAGTACCGGGGGAGGCCCTGAAGCTTTCTTT	CASSTGGGPEAFF
-	TRBV6-2/TRBV6-3	TRBJ1-1	-	TGTGCCAGCAGTATTGACTTCAACACTGAAGCTTTCTTT	CASSIDFNTEAFF
-	TRBV6-5	TRBJ2-6	-	TGTGCCAGCAGTTTACACAGGGCCGGAGGGGCCAACGTCCTGACTTTC	CASSLHRAGGANVLTF
-	TRBV10-3	TRBJ1-2	-	TGTGCCATCAGTGAGTCCTTCTGGGTGAGGGACTATGGCTACACCTTC	CAISESFWVRDYGYTF
-	TRBV7-2	TRBJ2-1	once	TGTGCCAGCAGCTTAGGCCGGGAGAGGGAGCAGTTCTTC	CASSLGREREQFF
-	TRBV6-1	TRBJ1-2	-	TGTGCCAGCAGTGAGAATGTGGGCAGGGTGGAGGGCTACACCTTC	CASSENVGRVEGYTF
TRBD1	TRBV27	TRBJ1-1	-	TGTGCCAGCAGTCCGTCCCGGGACAGGGGGAAAGCTTTCTTT	CASSPSRDRGKAFF
TRBD1	TRBV12-3/TRBV12-4	TRBJ2-5	-	TGTGCCAGCAGTTTAACAGGGGGGGAGACCCAGTACTTC	CASSLTGGETQYF
TRBD1	TRBV28	TRBJ1-2	-	TGTGCCAGCAGTTCAAACCTAGGGACAGGGGGCGGCTACACCTTC	CASSSNLGTGGGYTF
-	TRBV6-5	TRBJ1-5	once	TGTGCCAGCAGCTTAACAGGGATCGGTCAGCCCCAGCATTTT	CASSLTGIGQPQHF
-	TRBV10-2	TRBJ2-7	-	TGCGCCAGCAGTCGTTTTGGGGGGTCCTACGAGCAGTACTTC	CASSRFGGSYEQYF
TRBD2	TRBV4-2	TRBJ2-3	-	TGTGCCAGCAGCCAGGAAGCGGGAGGGCCGTTAGATACGCAGTATTTT	CASSQEAGGPLDTQYF
-	TRBV11-2	TRBJ2-3	-	TGTGCCAGCAGCTTAGAAAGGCGGACAGATACGCAGTATTTT	CASSLERRTDTQYF
-	TRBV3-1/TRBV3-2	TRBJ1-2	few	TGTGCCAGCAGCCAAGATCGGTCGGATGGCTACACCTTC	CASSQDRSDGYTF
-	TRBV19	TRBJ2-7	-	TGTGCCAGTAGTCTCCCCGGTCCCGAGCAGTACTTC	CASSLPGPEQYF
-	TRBV5-4	TRBJ1-2	few	TGTGCCAGCAGCTTGGAAGGCAGGGTGGTTACTGGCTACACCTTC	CASSLEGRVVTGYTF
-	TRBV11-3	TRBJ2-7	-	TGTGCCAGCAGCGCACCGAGGATGGGTTCTTACTACGAGCAGTACTTC	CASSAPRMGSYYEQYF
TRBD1	TRBV19	TRBJ2-5	once	TGTGCCAGTAGTAGATCAGGACAGGGACCCCAAGAGACCCAGTACTTC	CASSRSGQGPQETQYF
TRBD1	TRBV7-2	TRBJ2-3	few	TGTGCCAGCAGCTTCCAAGGGACAGGCAGCACAGATACGCAGTATTTT	CASSFQGTGSTDTQYF
TRBD1	TRBV24-1	TRBJ2-2	-	TGTGCCACCAGTTCTACAGGGGGATCGAACACCGGGGAGCTGTTTTTT	CATSSTGGSNTGELFF
TRBD1	TRBV30	TRBJ1-1	-	TGTGCCTGGATGCGGCAGGGGGTTTCTGAAGCTTTCTTT	CAWMRQGVSEAFF
-	TRBV6-1	TRBJ1-1	-	TGTGCCAGCAGTGAATTTCCGACCTTGGACAGCCTGGGGACTGAAGCTTTCTTT	CASSEFPTLDSLGTEAFF
TRBD1	TRBV3-1/TRBV3-2	TRBJ2-7	-	TGTGCCAGCAGCCGAAGCCTGACAGGGCTCTACGAGCAGTACTTC	CASSRSLTGLYEQYF
-	TRBV6-5	TRBJ1-5	-	TGTGCCAGCAGTTACGGGTCCCGGAGGCCCCAGCATTTT	CASSYGSRRPQHF
TRBD1	TRBV3-1/TRBV3-2	TRBJ1-1	-	TGTGCCAGCAGCCCGCAGGACAGGGTCACTGAAGCTTTCTTT	CASSPQDRVTEAFF
-	TRBV11-2	TRBJ2-1	-	TGTGCCAGCAGCCCAAGAGGACTACCCTCCTACAATGAGCAGTTCTTC	CASSPRGLPSYNEQFF
-	TRBV4-3	TRBJ1-2	-	TGCGCCAGCAGCCAAGACAGGGGCTATGGCTACACCTTC	CASSQDRGYGYTF
TRBD2	TRBV19	TRBJ2-2	few	TGTGCCAGTAGTAAGGGGTTGCTAGCGGGAAGTGGAACCGGGGAGCTGTTTTTT	CASSKGLLAGSGTGELFF
-	TRBV7-2	TRBJ2-7	few	TGTGCCAGCAGCTTAATCTCTCAGGGGGGCTACGAGCAGTACTTC	CASSLISQGGYEQYF
-	TRBV7-2	TRBJ1-5	once	TGTGCCAGCAGCTTAAGCAGGCACCCCAATCAGCCCCAGCATTTT	CASSLSRHPNQPQHF
-	TRBV6-2/TRBV6-3	TRBJ1-4	-	TGTGCCAGCAGCCGCCCAGGGGTTAATGAAAAACTGTTTTTT	CASSRPGVNEKLFF
TRBD2	TRBV3-1/TRBV3-2	TRBJ2-3	few	TGTGCCAGCTCACGGACTAGCGGGACCATACGTTCTTCTACAGATACGCAGTATTTT	CASSRTSGTIRSSTDTQYF
-	TRBV19	TRBJ1-1	once	TGTGCCAGTAAGAGAGGCGGGCTGGGGAACACTGAAGCTTTCTTT	CASKRGGLGNTEAFF
TRBD1	TRBV28	TRBJ1-1	-	TGTGCCAGCAGTTTATCGCCGAGGGACAGGGGGCGCACTGAAGCTTTCTTT	CASSLSPRDRGRTEAFF
TRBD2	TRBV24-1	TRBJ2-2	-	TGTGCCACCAGTGAGGGACTAGCGGGGGTCCGGAGCGGGGAGCTGTTTTTT	CATSEGLAGVRSGELFF
-	TRBV7-8	TRBJ1-1	few	TGTGCCAGCAGCTTAGTAGGTCAGGGCAACACTGAAGCTTTCTTT	CASSLVGQGNTEAFF
-	TRBV19	TRBJ1-1	-	TGTGCCAGTAGTATGCAGGTCTACACTGAAGCTTTCTTT	CASSMQVYTEAFF
TRBD2	TRBV5-4	TRBJ2-1	-	TGTGCCAGCAGCTTGGAGACTAGCGGGGGTGACAATGAGCAGTTCTTC	CASSLETSGGDNEQFF
TRBD1	TRBV5-8	TRBJ2-3	few	TGTGCCAGCAGGACAGGGACGACAGATACGCAGTATTTT	CASRTGTTDTQYF
TRBD1	TRBV7-2	TRBJ1-6	-	TGTGCCAGCAGCTCTCGACAGGGAGCCCCATATAATTCACCCCTCCACTTT	CASSSRQGAPYNSPLHF
TRBD2	TRBV27	TRBJ2-1	once	TGTGCCAGCAGCCCCGGGACTAGGGGGTCGGATGAGCAGTTCTTC	CASSPGTRGSDEQFF
-	TRBV5-4	TRBJ2-1	-	TGTGCCAGCAGCTTGGCCGGCTCTAGAGGATCCTACAATGAGCAGTTCTTC	CASSLAGSRGSYNEQFF
-	TRBV7-2	TRBJ2-2	-	TGTGCCAGCAGCTTACGAGCGGCGAACACCGGGGAGCTGTTTTTT	CASSLRAANTGELFF
-	TRBV19	TRBJ1-2	once	TGTGCCAGTAGTATATTCGGGATCTCGGCCAGCTATGGCTACACCTTC	CASSIFGISASYGYTF
TRBD1	TRBV7-8	TRBJ1-2	-	TGTGCCAGCAGCTTCGGACAGGCATATGGCTACACCTTC	CASSFGQAYGYTF
-	TRBV21-1	TRBJ1-4	-	TGTGCCAGCAGCCCTCGATTAGACAGCCGCTCTAATGAAAAACTGTTTTTT	CASSPRLDSRSNEKLFF
TRBD1	TRBV29-1	TRBJ2-7	-	TGCAGCGTTGCCTTGGACAGGACCCCCTACGAGCAGTACTTC	CSVALDRTPYEQYF
TRBD2	TRBV2	TRBJ2-1	few	TGTGCCAGCAGAGGGGGACTAGAAGACTACAATGAGCAGTTCTTC	CASRGGLEDYNEQFF
TRBD1	TRBV5-4	TRBJ2-3	-	TGTGCCAGCAGCTTGGGACAGGGTTTTGCAGATACGCAGTATTTT	CASSLGQGFADTQYF
-	TRBV20-1	TRBJ2-1	-	TGCAGTGCTCGGGACTTAGAGAGGGAGTTCTTC	CSARDLEREFF
TRBD1	TRBV11-2	TRBJ2-5	-	TGTGCCAGCAGCTTAAACAGGGGCGGTATAGAGACCCAGTACTTC	CASSLNRGGIETQYF
TRBD2	TRBV3-1/TRBV3-2	TRBJ2-3	-	TGTGCCAGCAGCCAAGAGAGGCTAGCGGGGTACAGCACAGATACGCAGTATTTT	CASSQERLAGYSTDTQYF